This T cell receptor (beta chain) comes out of a study of CD8+ T cells in alopecia areata. The CDR3 has 17 residues. Germline V CDR1 and CDR2: SQVTM, ANQGSEA. V lost 1 base, J lost 4 bases, and 20 bases lay in between. Once RNA had been extracted, it was reverse transcribed into cDNA to act as the sequencing template. This table comes from immunoSEQ multiplex PCR, and its TCRdb copy is limited to in-frame clones, with some not included. The sample consists of 90,000 to 100,000 clones, 40% to 55% of them appearing once. This TCR came from a human donor with alopecia areata. What was sequenced was CD4+ T cells sorted from blood. V and J are TRBV29-1 and TRBJ2-1; D may match TRBD1 or TRBD2 (5 bases each). CDR3 sequence reads: CSVEGGSVVRGYNEQFF. The CDR3 DNA reads as TGCAGCGTTGAAGGTGGGAGCGTTGTTAGGGGTTACAATGAGCAGTTCTTC.